These T cell receptor beta chains were read from a single sample in a study of blood T cell repertoires in COVID-19. Profiled with immunoSEQ multiplex PCR; TCRdb holds only in-frame clones, not every one. Of roughly 43,000 clones listed, over 80% are singletons. Sample: peripheral blood. Receptors originate from an elderly woman with acute or convalescent COVID-19. Each CDR3 is given with its conserved first and last residue.

v_call,j_call,cdr3_aa
TRBV5-4,TRBJ2-1,CASSLVAGNNNEQFF
TRBV6-2/TRBV6-3,TRBJ1-2,CASSDGTGIYGYTF
TRBV3-1/TRBV3-2,TRBJ1-1,CASSPRDRGEGEAFF
TRBV6-5,TRBJ2-4,CASSGHGTAKNIQYF
TRBV20-1,TRBJ1-1,CSARGREEAFF
TRBV28,TRBJ1-1,CASSLQGWTEAFF
TRBV10-3,TRBJ1-1,CAISDSTEFEAFF
TRBV5-8,TRBJ1-4,CASSSPGEGDEKLFF
TRBV9,TRBJ1-5,CASSVSELGQPQHF
TRBV6-1,TRBJ1-2,CASSEAQTGATGYTF
TRBV6-5,TRBJ1-1,CASSYRHNTEAFF
TRBV30,TRBJ2-2,CAWSVRLASGTGELFF
TRBV6-1,TRBJ1-1,CASTTGETEAFF
TRBV6-6,TRBJ1-4,CASRLGGVGSEKLFF
TRBV3-1/TRBV3-2,TRBJ1-6,CASSLGTGDSPLHF
TRBV4-3,TRBJ2-5,CASSPQGAQGGETQYF
TRBV7-9,TRBJ1-1,CASSKTGGEGGTEAFF
TRBV7-2,TRBJ2-3,CASSRDSYPDTQYF
TRBV18,TRBJ1-1,CASSRTGNTEAFF
TRBV19,TRBJ1-1,CASSIAQGAGAEAFF
TRBV30,TRBJ1-5,CAWSVQGDQPQHF
TRBV3-1/TRBV3-2,TRBJ1-2,CASQGARGYTF
TRBV6-5,TRBJ1-1,CASSYGQLNTEAFF
TRBV11-2,TRBJ2-1,CASREGTSAGNEQFF
TRBV19,TRBJ1-5,CASSIVSDNSNQPQHF
TRBV3-1/TRBV3-2,TRBJ2-1,CASSQEAGLYNEQFF
TRBV7-9,TRBJ2-1,CASSRPGTNNEQFF
TRBV4-1,TRBJ1-4,CASSQGGRGASPTNEKLFF
TRBV19,TRBJ2-3,CATSLDRATDTQYF
TRBV4-2,TRBJ1-2,CASSQEQGRANYGYTF
TRBV19,TRBJ1-2,CASSNQAGGNYGYTF
TRBV2,TRBJ1-4,CASSEITGVDEKLFF
TRBV11-3,TRBJ2-2,CASSLGWTGGTGELFF
TRBV2,TRBJ1-2,CASTSVGGSYGYTF
TRBV5-1,TRBJ1-3,CASSPNHNRNTIYF
TRBV29-1,TRBJ1-1,CSVQTGVMNTEAFF
TRBV19,TRBJ2-1,CASRTSGPSYNEQFF
TRBV12-3/TRBV12-4,TRBJ1-2,CASSWGTGEGYTF
TRBV28,TRBJ2-7,CASEGTTYEQYF